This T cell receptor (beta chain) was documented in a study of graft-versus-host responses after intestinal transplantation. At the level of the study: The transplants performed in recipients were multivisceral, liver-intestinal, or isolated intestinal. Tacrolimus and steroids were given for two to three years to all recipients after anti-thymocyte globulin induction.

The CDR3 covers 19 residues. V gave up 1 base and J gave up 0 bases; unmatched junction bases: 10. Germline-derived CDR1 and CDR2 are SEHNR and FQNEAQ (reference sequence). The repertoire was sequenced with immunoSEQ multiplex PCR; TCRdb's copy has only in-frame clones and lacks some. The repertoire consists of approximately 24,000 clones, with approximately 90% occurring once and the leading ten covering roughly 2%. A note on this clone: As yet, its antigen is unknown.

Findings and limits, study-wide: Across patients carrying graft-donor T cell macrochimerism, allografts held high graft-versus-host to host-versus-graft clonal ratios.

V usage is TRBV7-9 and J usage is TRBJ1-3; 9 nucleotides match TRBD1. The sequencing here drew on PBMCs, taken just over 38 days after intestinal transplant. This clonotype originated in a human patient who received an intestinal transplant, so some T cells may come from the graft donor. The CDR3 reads CASSLGWGQGPSSGNTIYF. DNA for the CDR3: TGTGCCAGCAGCTTAGGATGGGGACAGGGCCCCAGCTCTGGAAACACCATATATTTT.